This record looks at one T cell receptor (beta chain) sequence and its context. Its antigen remains undetermined. No much larger clone is present one base from it, and per-base qualities are unavailable. This sample is part of a study of OX40 agonist ivuxolimab in advanced cancers. In terms of the full investigation: The costimulatory receptor OX40 (CD134) was targeted by ivuxolimab, a fully human IgG2 agonistic monoclonal antibody. The dose-escalation cohort was about 87% male with a mean age of about 65 years, ranging from roughly 20 to 80. Intravenous ivuxolimab was administered to patients every 2 weeks at six dose levels: 0.01, 0.1, 0.3, 1.5, 3 and 10 mg/kg. Of the 50 to 55 patients in dose escalation, about 19 had hepatocellular carcinoma, roughly 15 had melanoma, 9 had renal cell carcinoma and 9 had head and neck cancer. The monotherapy dose-escalation portion (N of about 50 patients) of the phase I ivuxolimab trial is reported in the paper. Peripheral TCRbeta sequencing aimed to test whether ivuxolimab altered TCR sequence diversity and caused clonal T-cell expansion. Three dose-escalation patients achieved partial responses, one with hepatocellular carcinoma and two with cutaneous melanoma. Patients were allowed to have had prior anti-PD-1, anti-PD-L1 or anti-CTLA-4 therapy, and approximately 40% of the dose-escalation patients had been treated with checkpoint inhibitors. What the study reported, not specific to this receptor: At doses of 0.1 to 3.0 mg/kg, clonal expansion of both CD4+ and CD8+ blood T cells was observed from baseline to week 6. Low levels of normalized T-cell clonal expansion were also seen in some patients who did not respond. In the 0.1-3.0 mg/kg groups, partial responders were among the patients with the lowest normalized peripheral clonal expansion, particularly in CD8+ T cells. The antigen specificity of the peripheral T cells that underwent clonal expansion was not determined. After ivuxolimab, expanded clones were on average more numerous among CD8+ T cells than among CD4+ T cells.

Genomic DNA was isolated from the sorted cells so that the TCRbeta CDR3 region could be sequenced. The immunoSEQ Assay was used to sequence the TCRbeta CDR3 regions. TCRdb obtained this table from immuneACCESS and retained in-frame rearrangements with V and J assigned. These tables miss some clones; where compared with another copy, unresolved V genes account for less than half of the shortfall, and the remainder is unexplained. The table for this sample lists around 40,000 clones; around 80% of them were counted only once. In total, the top ten clones hold 4% to 6% of the sample. Per the germline V gene, MNHEY is the CDR1 and SVGAGI is the CDR2. V sheds 8 bases and J sheds 2 bases, leaving 13 bases between their ends. Including cysteine and phenylalanine, the CDR3 has 13 amino acids. This entry keeps only the CDR3 DNA: 39 bases, framed from base 1. Patients with a history of autoimmune disease or receiving systemic immunosuppression were excluded from the trial. In every dose cohort, peripheral blood was drawn for TCR sequencing at baseline, cycle 4 day 1, and cycle 7 day 1. Samples were obtained from an open-label, multicenter, first-in-human phase I dose-escalation trial of ivuxolimab. The trial enrolled adults with locally advanced or metastatic head and neck squamous cell, hepatocellular, melanoma or renal cell carcinoma. Before TCR sequencing, CD4+ and CD8+ T cells were separately sorted from peripheral blood.

The receptor was isolated from an adult with an advanced solid tumor such as melanoma, head and neck, liver or kidney cancer. The sample in question was CD4+ or CD8+ T cells sorted from blood, obtained in a trial of the OX40 agonist ivuxolimab. The chain is assembled from TRBV6-5 and TRBJ2-7, with the D gene tentatively TRBD1 or TRBD2, based on 5 matching bases in each. The encoded CDR3 is CASRGGTPYEQYF. The DNA sequence is as follows: TGTGCCAGCCGGGGTGGGACGCCCTACGAGCAGTACTTC.